The 17 T cell receptor beta chains presented below share a single source sample, sequenced in a study of shared clonotypes between healthy human individuals. Method: immunoSEQ multiplex PCR; TCRdb's copy keeps in-frame clones and lacks some. The sample has more than 550,000 clones, 72% seen once. The sequenced material came from memory CD4+ T cells sorted from blood. This sample's subset: CD45RA-negative fraction. These receptors were taken from a woman in her 30s in good health.

The V gene is TRBV25-1, the J gene TRBJ1-2, with 9 bases matching TRBD1. The CDR3 has 16 amino acids. Per the germline V gene, CDR1 is MGHDK and CDR2 is SYGVNS. V trimming: 0 bases; J trimming: 4 bases; junction bases outside the gene matches: 6. In DNA form, the CDR3 reads TGTGCCAGCAGTGAATATCGACAGGGGGTGGTCTATGGCTACACCTTC. Translated, it gives CASSEYRQGVVYGYTF.

The chain has TRBV7-2 and TRBJ1-1, with D tentatively TRBD1 (6 bases). Germline CDR1 and CDR2: SGHTA and FQGNSA. The CDR3 length is 14 residues. Between the trimmed V and J ends, which lost 5 bases and 5 bases, there was a span of 15 bases. The CDR3 DNA follows: TGTGCCAGCAGCAATTCACAGGGTTCGACTGAAGCTTTCTTT. Its protein is CASSNSQGSTEAFF.

This rearrangement joins TRBV6-1 to TRBJ1-2; no clear D gene. The CDR3 length is 13 residues. CDR1 and CDR2 from the germline V gene are MNHNS and SASEGT. V was trimmed by 4 bases and J by 8 bases, leaving 14 bases between them. CDR3 bases: TGTGCCAGCAGTGTTTTCCGATCTGAGGGCTACACCTTC. The encoded protein is CASSVFRSEGYTF.

A word on this clone: This same CDR3 is encoded by further DNA sequences in the sample. The rearrangement uses TRBV18 and TRBJ2-3; D possibly corresponds to TRBD2 (6 bases). V was trimmed by 3 bases and J by 3 bases, leaving 10 bases between them. Germline V CDR1 and CDR2: KGHSH, LQKENI. This CDR3 has 14 amino acids. In DNA, the CDR3 is TGTGCCAGCTCACCTTTGGAGGGTACAGATACGCAGTATTTT. This encodes CASSPLEGTDTQYF.

This clone was seen only a few times. The chain has TRBV29-1 and TRBJ1-3; perhaps TRBD1 as D (6 bases). Trimming took off 6 bases at V and 0 bases at J, with 21 bases between the two ends. CDR3 size: 17 residues. CDR1 and CDR2 (germline): SQVTM, ANQGSEA. The chain's CDR3 is CSVQKGGAVGSGNTIYF. The CDR3 DNA sequence: TGCAGCGTCCAAAAGGGGGGGGCAGTCGGCTCTGGAAACACCATATATTTT.

The chain combines TRBV6-6 with TRBJ1-4; D is possibly TRBD1 (5 bases). Germline lookup yields CDR1 MNHNY and CDR2 SVGAGI (reference sequence). The CDR3 is made up of 15 amino acids. Trimming pared 6 bases from V and 0 bases from J, leaving 11 bases between. The CDR3 DNA is TGTGCCAGCAGCCCGGGGGATGCAACTAATGAAAAACTGTTTTTT. It yields the protein CASSPGDATNEKLFF.

The chain has TRBV6-5 and TRBJ1-4; weak D call: TRBD1 (5 bases). This CDR3 is built from 15 residues. V was cut by 0 bases and J by 4 bases, with 9 bases left in between. From germline, CDR1 is MNHEY and CDR2 SVGAGI. The CDR3 coding sequence is TGTGCCAGCAGTTACTCGGGGGGGAGTAATGAAAAACTGTTTTTT. This sequence encodes CASSYSGGSNEKLFF.

This clone was detected a few times. The chain recombines TRBV11-2 with TRBJ1-1; 8 bases align to TRBD1. The CDR3 runs 17 residues. J lost 4 bases, V lost 5 bases, and 15 bases had no gene match. CDR1 SGHAT and CDR2 FQNNGV come from the germline V gene. The CDR3 region is CASSPRTGTDLSTEAFF. DNA for the CDR3: TGTGCCAGCAGCCCCCGGACAGGGACCGATCTAAGCACTGAAGCTTTCTTT.

This clone was observed a single time. The genes are TRBV5-1 and TRBJ2-3; 16 bases fit TRBD2. Per germline, CDR1 SGHRS and CDR2 YFSETQ. The CDR3 consists of 18 residues. V was pared by 4 bases and J by 6 bases, with 11 bases of the junction left unmatched. CDR3 sequence reads: CASSAGLAGGGVADTQYF. The CDR3 DNA follows: TGCGCCAGCAGCGCGGGACTAGCGGGAGGGGGGGTCGCCGATACGCAGTATTTT.

This clone was seen a single time. V gene TRBV6-5 combines with J gene TRBJ2-5; D gene unclear. Germline V CDR1 and CDR2: MNHEY, SVGAGI. The CDR3 extends over 12 amino acids. V was cut by 8 bases and J by 4 bases, with 11 bases left in between. In DNA, the CDR3 is TGTGCCAGCCCCTTCCCCCCAGAGACCCAGTACTTC. This translates into CASPFPPETQYF.

The V gene is TRBV12-5, the J gene TRBJ1-2; 8 nucleotides match TRBD1. The CDR3 is 19 amino acids. J gave up 0 bases and V 3 bases, and 15 bases lay outside the gene matches. Germline values: CDR1 LGHNT, CDR2 FRNRAP. As DNA, the CDR3 is TGTGCTAGTGGTTTAAATTCCCCGACAGGGGACCTTGCTAACTATGGCTACACCTTC. Its protein product is CASGLNSPTGDLANYGYTF. Complete variable domain (other parts from reference TRBV12-5 and TRBJ1-2): DARVTQTPRHKVTEMGQEVTMRCQPILGHNTVFWYRQTMMQGLELLAYFRNRAPLDDSGMPKDRFSAEMPDATLATLKIQPSEPRDSAVYFCASGLNSPTGDLANYGYTFGSGTRLTVV.

The genes are TRBV27 and TRBJ2-7, with 7 bases that match TRBD1. This CDR3 contains 17 residues. J lost 3 bases, V lost 3 bases, and 14 bases had no gene match. The germline gives CDR1 MNHEY, CDR2 SMNVEV (reference sequence). CDR3 coding DNA: TGTGCCAGCAGTTTGCGAAACAGGGGTTCGGAACACTACGAGCAGTACTTC. The encoded protein is CASSLRNRGSEHYEQYF.

This chain joins TRBV7-9 and TRBJ2-5; TRBD2 matches at 7 bases. CDR1 is SEHNR and CDR2 is FQNEAQ in the germline V gene (reference sequence). Germline trimming cut 1 base from V and 2 bases from J; bases unmatched to any gene: 4. The CDR3 has 15 amino acids. CDR3 DNA: TGTGCCAGCAGCTTAGGGGGAGGGGAACAAGAGACCCAGTACTTC. Encoded protein: CASSLGGGEQETQYF. The full variable domain, completed using reference TRBV7-9 and TRBJ2-5, is DTGVSQNPRHKITKRGQNVTFRCDPISEHNRLYWYRQTLGQGPEFLTYFQNEAQLEKSRLLSDRFSAERPKGSFSTLEIQRTEQGDSAMYLCASSLGGGEQETQYFGPGTRLLVL.

For this clone: At one end, the junction sequence differs from germline, possibly due to a read error. This rearrangement joins TRBV7-3 to TRBJ1-2; D possibly corresponds to TRBD1 (6 bases). The CDR3 has 16 amino acids. CDR1 SGHTA and CDR2 FQGTGA come from the germline V gene. The CDR3 spells CASSRGPTGSNYGYTF. Here the CDR3 DNA reads TGCGCCAGCAGCCGGGGGCCGACCGGGAGCAACTATGGCTACACCTTC.

About this clone: A much larger clone is a single base away; this may be a read error. The chain employs TRBV7-9 and TRBJ2-1; the D is unclear. V was shortened by 3 bases and J by 5 bases, with 2 bases between the two germline ends. The CDR3 is made up of 11 amino acids. Germline V gene data show CDR1 as SEHNR and CDR2 as FQNEAQ (reference sequence). The CDR3 DNA sequence: TGTGCCAGCAGCTTCCACAATGAGCAGTTCTTC. Amino acids: CASSFHNEQFF.

The chain carries TRBV5-1 and TRBJ2-1; no firm D call. Germline values: CDR1 SGHRS, CDR2 YFSETQ. This CDR3 has 15 residues. V was trimmed by 5 bases and J by 0 bases, leaving 12 bases between them. The CDR3 DNA sequence: TGCGCCAGCAGTTACAGCTCTAGCTCCTACAATGAGCAGTTCTTC. It translates to CASSYSSSSYNEQFF.

The chain links TRBV5-1 to TRBJ2-3; weak D call: TRBD1 (5 bases). In germline, CDR1 is SGHRS, CDR2 YFSETQ. V dropped 2 bases and J dropped 2 bases, with 12 bases sitting between them. The CDR3 is made up of 15 amino acids. The CDR3 region is CASSFLGLYTDTQYF. For the CDR3, the DNA is TGCGCCAGCAGCTTCTTGGGGCTTTACACAGATACGCAGTATTTT.